Listed here are 2 T cell receptor beta chains from one sample, sequenced in a study of T cell changes during pregnancy in multiple sclerosis. Produced via immunoSEQ multiplex PCR; TCRdb's table is partial and in-frame only. Found here are tens of thousands of clones, approximately 96% of them singletons; the top ten hold approximately 1%. Sequencing was performed on peripheral blood, taken in the second trimester of pregnancy. The receptors derive from a female donor with multiple sclerosis, enrolled in a pregnancy study.

This chain joins TRBV29-1 and TRBJ1-4, with a tentative D call TRBD1 (6 bases). Germline V gives CDR1 SQVTM, CDR2 ANQGSEA. Trimming stripped 6 bases from V and 3 bases from J, with 17 bases between. This CDR3 is built from 15 residues. CDR3 sequence (DNA): TGCAGCGTGGGACCTCAGGGGACCCCTAATGAAAAACTGTTTTTT. It yields the protein CSVGPQGTPNEKLFF.

The J gene is TRBJ2-3, the V gene TRBV7-3, with 9 bases lining up with TRBD2. CDR1 and CDR2 (germline): SGHTA, FQGTGA. V lost 1 base and J lost 5; bases outside the gene matches: 7. The CDR3 spans 16 residues. The CDR3 region is CASSLIARGGLDTQYF. The CDR3 region has the DNA TGTGCCAGCAGCTTAATTGCGCGGGGGGGCCTAGATACGCAGTATTTT.